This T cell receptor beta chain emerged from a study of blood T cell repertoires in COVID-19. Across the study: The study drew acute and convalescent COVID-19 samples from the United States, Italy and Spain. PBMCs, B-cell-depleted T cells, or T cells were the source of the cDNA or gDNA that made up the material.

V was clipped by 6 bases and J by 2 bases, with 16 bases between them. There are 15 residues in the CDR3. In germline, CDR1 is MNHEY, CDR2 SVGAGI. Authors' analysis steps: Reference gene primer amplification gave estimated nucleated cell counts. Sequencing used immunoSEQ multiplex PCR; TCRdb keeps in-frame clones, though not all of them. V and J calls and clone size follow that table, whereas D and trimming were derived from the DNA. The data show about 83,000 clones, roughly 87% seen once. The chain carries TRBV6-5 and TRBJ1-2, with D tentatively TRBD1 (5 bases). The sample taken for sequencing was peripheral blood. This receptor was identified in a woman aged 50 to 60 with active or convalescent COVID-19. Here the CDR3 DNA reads TGTGCCAGCAGACCCCTGGAGGGGTCGAACTATGGCTACACCTTC. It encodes CASRPLEGSNYGYTF.